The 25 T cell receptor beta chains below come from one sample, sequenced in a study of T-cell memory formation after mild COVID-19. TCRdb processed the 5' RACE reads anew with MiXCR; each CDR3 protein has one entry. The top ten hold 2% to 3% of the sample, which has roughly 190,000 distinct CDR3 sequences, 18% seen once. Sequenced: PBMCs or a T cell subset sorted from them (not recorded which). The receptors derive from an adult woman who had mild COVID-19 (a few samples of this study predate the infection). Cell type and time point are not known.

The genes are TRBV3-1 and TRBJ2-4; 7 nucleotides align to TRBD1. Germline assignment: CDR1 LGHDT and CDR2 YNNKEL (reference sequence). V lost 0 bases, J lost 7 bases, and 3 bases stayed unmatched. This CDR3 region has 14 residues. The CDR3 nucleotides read TGTGCCAGCAGCCAAGATGGGGGACAGAACATTCAGTACTTC. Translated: CASSQDGGQNIQYF.

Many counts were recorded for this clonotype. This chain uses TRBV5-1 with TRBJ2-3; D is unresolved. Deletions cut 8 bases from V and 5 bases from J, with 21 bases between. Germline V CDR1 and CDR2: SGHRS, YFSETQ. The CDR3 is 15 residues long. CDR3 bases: TGCGCCAGTGTCCGGACCCCCATAGCAGGAGATACGCAGTATTTT. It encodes CASVRTPIAGDTQYF. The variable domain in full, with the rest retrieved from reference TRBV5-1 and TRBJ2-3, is KAGVTQTPRYLIKTRGQQVTLSCSPISGHRSVSWYQQTPGQGLQFLFEYFSETQRNKGNFPGRFSGRQFSNSRSEMNVSTLELGDSALYLCASVRTPIAGDTQYFGPGTRLTVL.

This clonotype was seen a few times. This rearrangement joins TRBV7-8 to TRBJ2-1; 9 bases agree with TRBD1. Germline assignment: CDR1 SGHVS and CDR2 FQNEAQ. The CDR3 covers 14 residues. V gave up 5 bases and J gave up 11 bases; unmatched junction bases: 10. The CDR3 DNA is TGTGCCAGCAGCCAAGACGGGACAGGGAGAAAGCAGTTCTTC. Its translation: CASSQDGTGRKQFF.

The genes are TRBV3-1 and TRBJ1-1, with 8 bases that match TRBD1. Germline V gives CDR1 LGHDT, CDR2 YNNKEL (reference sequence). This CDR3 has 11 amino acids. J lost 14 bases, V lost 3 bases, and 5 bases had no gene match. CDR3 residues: CASSQMDRVFF. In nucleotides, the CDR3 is TGTGCCAGCAGCCAGATGGACAGGGTCTTCTTT.

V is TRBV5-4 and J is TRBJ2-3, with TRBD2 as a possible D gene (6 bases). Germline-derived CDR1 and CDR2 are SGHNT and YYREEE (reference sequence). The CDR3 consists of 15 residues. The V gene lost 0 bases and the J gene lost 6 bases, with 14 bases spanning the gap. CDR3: CASSLDSGRMDTQYF. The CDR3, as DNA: TGTGCCAGCAGCTTGGACAGTGGGAGGATGGATACGCAGTATTTT.

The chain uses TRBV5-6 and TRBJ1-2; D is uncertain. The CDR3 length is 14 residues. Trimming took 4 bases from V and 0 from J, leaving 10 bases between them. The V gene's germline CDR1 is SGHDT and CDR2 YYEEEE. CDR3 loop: CASSPPRANYGYTF. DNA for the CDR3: TGTGCCAGCAGCCCCCCCCGGGCTAACTATGGCTACACCTTC.

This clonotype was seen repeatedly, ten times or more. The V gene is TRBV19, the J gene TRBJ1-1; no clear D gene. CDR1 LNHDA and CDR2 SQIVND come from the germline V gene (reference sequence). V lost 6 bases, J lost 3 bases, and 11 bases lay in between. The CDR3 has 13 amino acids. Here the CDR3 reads CASSTTGDTEAFF. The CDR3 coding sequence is TGTGCCAGTAGCACGACGGGCGACACTGAAGCTTTCTTT.

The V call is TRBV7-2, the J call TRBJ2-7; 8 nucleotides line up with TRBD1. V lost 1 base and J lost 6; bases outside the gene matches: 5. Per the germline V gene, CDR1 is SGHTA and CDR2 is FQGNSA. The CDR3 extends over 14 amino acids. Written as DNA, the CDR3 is TGTGCCAGCAGCTTAGGGACAGGGCTTTCCGAGCAGTACTTC. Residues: CASSLGTGLSEQYF.

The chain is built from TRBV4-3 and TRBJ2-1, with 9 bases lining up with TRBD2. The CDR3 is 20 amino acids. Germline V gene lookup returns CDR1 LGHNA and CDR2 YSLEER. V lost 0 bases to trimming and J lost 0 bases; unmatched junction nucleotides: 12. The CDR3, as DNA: TGCGCCAGCAGCCAAGAGAGGTCTAGCGGGACTAATAGCTCCTACAATGAGCAGTTCTTC. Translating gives CASSQERSSGTNSSYNEQFF.

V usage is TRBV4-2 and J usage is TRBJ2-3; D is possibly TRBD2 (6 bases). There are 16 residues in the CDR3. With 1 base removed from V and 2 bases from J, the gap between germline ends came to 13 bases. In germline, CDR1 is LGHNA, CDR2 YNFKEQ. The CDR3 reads CASSQVAGLLTDTQYF. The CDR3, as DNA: TGTGCCAGCAGCCAAGTTGCGGGACTCCTCACAGATACGCAGTATTTT.

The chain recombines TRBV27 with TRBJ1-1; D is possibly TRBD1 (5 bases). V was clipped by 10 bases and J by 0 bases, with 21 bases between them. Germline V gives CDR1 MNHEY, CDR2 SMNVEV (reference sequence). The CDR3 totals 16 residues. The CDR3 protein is CATYSRSGYMNTEAFF. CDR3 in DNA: TGTGCCACCTACTCTAGGTCAGGGTACATGAACACTGAAGCTTTCTTT.

The DNA for the CDR3 is TGTGCCAGCAAGGAGGGGCAGAGCAATCAGCCCCAGCATTTT. This gives the protein CASKEGQSNQPQHF. The chain is built from TRBV2 and TRBJ1-5; possibly TRBD1 for D (5 bases). Germline assignment: CDR1 SNHLY and CDR2 FYNNEI. Trimming removed 7 bases at V and 1 base at J, with 11 bases between. This CDR3 contains 14 residues.

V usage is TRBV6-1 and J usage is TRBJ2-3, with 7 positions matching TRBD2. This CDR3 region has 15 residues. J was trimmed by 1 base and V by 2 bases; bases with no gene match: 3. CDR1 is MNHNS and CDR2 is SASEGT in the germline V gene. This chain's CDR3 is CASSERGRGTDTQYF. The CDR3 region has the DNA TGTGCCAGCAGTGAACGGGGGAGGGGCACAGATACGCAGTATTTT.

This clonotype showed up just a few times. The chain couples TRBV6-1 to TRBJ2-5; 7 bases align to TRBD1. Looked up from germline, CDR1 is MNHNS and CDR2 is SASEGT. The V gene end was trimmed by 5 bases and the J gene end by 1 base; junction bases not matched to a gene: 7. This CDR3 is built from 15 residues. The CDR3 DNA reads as TGTGCCAGCAGTAGGGACAGAGAATTCCAAGAGACCCAGTACTTC. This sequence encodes CASSRDREFQETQYF.

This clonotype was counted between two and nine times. CDR3 sequence (DNA): TGCGCCAGCAGCTTGGAGGGGAAGACGATAGGAGGAGAGACCCAGTACTTC. Amino acid sequence: CASSLEGKTIGGETQYF. This chain joins TRBV5-1 and TRBJ2-5; the D call may be TRBD1 or TRBD2 (5 bases each). Trimming stripped 0 bases from V and 4 bases from J, with 19 bases between. This CDR3 has 17 amino acids. Germline CDR1 is SGHRS and CDR2 is YFSETQ.

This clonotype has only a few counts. DNA for the CDR3: TGCGCCAGCAGCGAAGGAGCCCGCACAGATACGCAGTATTTT. This codes for CASSEGARTDTQYF. This sequence joins TRBV5-1 and TRBJ2-3; D remains unclear. Germline V gene sequence: CDR1 SGHRS, CDR2 YFSETQ. Trimming removed 4 bases at V and 1 base at J, with 10 bases between. The CDR3 has 14 amino acids.

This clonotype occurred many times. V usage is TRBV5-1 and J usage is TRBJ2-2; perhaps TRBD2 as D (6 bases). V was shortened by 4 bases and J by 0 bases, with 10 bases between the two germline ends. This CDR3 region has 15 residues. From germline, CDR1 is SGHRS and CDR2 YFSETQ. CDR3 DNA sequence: TGCGCCAGCAGCAACCGACTAGCGAACACCGGGGAGCTGTTTTTT. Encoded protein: CASSNRLANTGELFF.

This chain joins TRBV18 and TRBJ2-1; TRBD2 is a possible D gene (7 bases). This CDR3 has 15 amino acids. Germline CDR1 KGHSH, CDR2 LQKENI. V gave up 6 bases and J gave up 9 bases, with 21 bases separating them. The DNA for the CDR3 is TGTGCCAGCTCCCCAGGGGAGGCGGGAGCCTCTGAGCAGTTCTTC. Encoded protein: CASSPGEAGASEQFF.

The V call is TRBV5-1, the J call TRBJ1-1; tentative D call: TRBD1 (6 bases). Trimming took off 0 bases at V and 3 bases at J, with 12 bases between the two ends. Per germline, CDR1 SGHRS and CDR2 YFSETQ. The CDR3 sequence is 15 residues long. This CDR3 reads CASSLAGRGDTEAFF. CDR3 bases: TGCGCCAGCAGCTTGGCGGGCAGGGGCGACACTGAAGCTTTCTTT.

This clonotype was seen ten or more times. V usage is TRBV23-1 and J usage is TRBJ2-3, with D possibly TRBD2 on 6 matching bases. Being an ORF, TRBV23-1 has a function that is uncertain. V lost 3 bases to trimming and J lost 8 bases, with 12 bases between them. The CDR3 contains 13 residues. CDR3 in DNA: TGCGCCAGCAGTCAGTCGGGACTCTTTACGCAGTATTTT. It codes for CASSQSGLFTQYF.

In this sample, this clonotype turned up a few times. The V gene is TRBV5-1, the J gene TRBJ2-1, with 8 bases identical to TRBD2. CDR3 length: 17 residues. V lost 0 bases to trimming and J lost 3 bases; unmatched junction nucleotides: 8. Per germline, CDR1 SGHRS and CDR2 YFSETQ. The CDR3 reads CASSLGSGRRVYNEQFF. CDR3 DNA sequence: TGCGCCAGCAGCTTGGGAAGCGGGAGAAGGGTCTACAATGAGCAGTTCTTC. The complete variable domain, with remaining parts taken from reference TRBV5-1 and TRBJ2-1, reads KAGVTQTPRYLIKTRGQQVTLSCSPISGHRSVSWYQQTPGQGLQFLFEYFSETQRNKGNFPGRFSGRQFSNSRSEMNVSTLELGDSALYLCASSLGSGRRVYNEQFFGPGTRLTVL.

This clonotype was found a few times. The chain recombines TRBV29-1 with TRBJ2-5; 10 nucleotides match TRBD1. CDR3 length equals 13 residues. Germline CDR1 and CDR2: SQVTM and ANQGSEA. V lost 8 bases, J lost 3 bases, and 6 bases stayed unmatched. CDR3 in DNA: TGCAGCTCCTCGGACAGGGGGGAAGAGACCCAGTACTTC. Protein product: CSSSDRGEETQYF.

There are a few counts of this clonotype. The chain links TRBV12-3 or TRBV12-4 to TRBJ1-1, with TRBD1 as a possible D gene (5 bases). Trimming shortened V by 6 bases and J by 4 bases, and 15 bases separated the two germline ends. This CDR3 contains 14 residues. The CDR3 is CASRFRDRSTEAFF. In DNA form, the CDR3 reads TGTGCCAGCAGGTTCCGGGACCGGTCCACTGAAGCTTTCTTT.

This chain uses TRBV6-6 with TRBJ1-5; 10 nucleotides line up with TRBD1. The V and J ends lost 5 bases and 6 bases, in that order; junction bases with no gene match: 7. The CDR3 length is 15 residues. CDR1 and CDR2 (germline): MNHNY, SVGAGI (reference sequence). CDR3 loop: CASSKPGQGIQPQHF. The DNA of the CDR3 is TGTGCCAGCAGTAAACCGGGACAGGGGATTCAGCCCCAGCATTTT.

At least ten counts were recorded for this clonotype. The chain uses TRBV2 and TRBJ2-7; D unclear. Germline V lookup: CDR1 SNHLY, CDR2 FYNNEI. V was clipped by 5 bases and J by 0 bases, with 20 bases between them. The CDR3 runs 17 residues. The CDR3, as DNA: TGTGCCAGCAGTCCCCGATTAACGCACCAACCCTCCTACGAGCAGTACTTC. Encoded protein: CASSPRLTHQPSYEQYF. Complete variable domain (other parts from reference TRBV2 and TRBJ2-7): EPEVTQTPSHQVTQMGQEVILRCVPISNHLYFYWYRQILGQKVEFLVSFYNNEISEKSEIFDDQFSVERPDGSNFTLKIRSTKLEDSAMYFCASSPRLTHQPSYEQYFGPGTRLTVT.